This note documents a single TCR beta chain sequence. The sample is drawn from a study of T cells expressing NK-cell markers. TCRdb reprocessed the 5' RACE reads and keeps a single row for each CDR3 protein, giving no DNA. The table lists approximately 460,000 distinct CDR3 sequences, with less than 7.5% in the top ten. This CDR3 is 14 amino acids long. Germline V gives CDR1 SGHVS, CDR2 FQNEAQ. Sequencing was done on a sample of blood T cells: a sorted CD56 or NKG2C T cell subset, CD4+ or CD8+ T cells, or bulk PBMC T cells (not recorded which). V gene TRBV7-8 combines with J gene TRBJ2-1; TCRdb returns TRBD2, unconfirmable since there is no DNA. The receptor was isolated from a woman aged 18-70 years in good health. CDR3: CASSFRSGYKQQFF.